These 6 T cell receptor beta chains share one sample of origin, sequenced in a study of Ad26.COV2.S vaccination and SARS-CoV-2 variants (dated by TCRdb to the early 2020s). The treatment or condition label corresponds to: roughly 20 received Ad26.COV2.S at low or high dose, single or two shots; 5 received placebo; per-sample allocation not given. For vaccine and placebo recipients, the sequenced repertoires came from samples collected on day 63 after the first injection. The receptor library was made with the immunoSEQ multiplex PCR assay. TCRdb took over this immuneACCESS table, retaining in-frame rearrangements with V and J assigned. Such tables are incomplete; in checked studies, under half of the missing clones stem from an unresolved V gene, and the remainder is unexplained. The sample yields about 350,000 clones; about 88% were counted once. About 3.3% of the sample is held by the ten biggest clonotypes.

Material: peripheral blood, obtained in a trial of Ad26.COV2.S vaccine versus placebo. The receptors derive from a person between 18 and 65 years old who received the Ad26.COV2.S COVID-19 vaccine or a placebo.

Only one count was recorded for this clone. The genes are TRBV28 and TRBJ2-6; D call uncertain. Germline CDR1 MDHEN, CDR2 SYDVKM. The ends were cut back, 5 bases at V and 3 bases at J, with 11 bases in the middle. The CDR3 extends over 15 amino acids. The CDR3 bases are TGTGCCAGCAGTGAACAGTGGGTTGGGGCCAACGTCCTGACTTTC. This translates into CASSEQWVGANVLTF.

V and J are TRBV27 and TRBJ2-3; no definite D call. The germline CDR1 and CDR2 sequences are MNHEY and SMNVEV (reference sequence). The CDR3 totals 13 residues. Trimming took 6 bases from V and 0 from J, leaving 7 bases between them. The CDR3 coding sequence is TGTGCCAGCAGAAGATCTAGCACAGATACGCAGTATTTT. Its protein is CASRRSSTDTQYF.

This clone was counted once. This chain connects TRBV28 to TRBJ2-1; 12 bases fit TRBD2. CDR3 length: 16 amino acids. V shed 6 bases, J shed 6 bases, and the junction held 9 bases outside the gene matches. Germline V gene lookup returns CDR1 MDHEN and CDR2 SYDVKM. The CDR3, as DNA: TGTGCCAGCAGCAACGGTTGGACTAGCGGGGCCAATGAGCAGTTCTTC. Protein sequence: CASSNGWTSGANEQFF.

J is TRBJ1-6 and V is TRBV28; 11 positions match TRBD1. Per the germline V gene, CDR1 is MDHEN and CDR2 is SYDVKM. The CDR3 is 17 amino acids. The trim removed 8 bases at V and 7 bases at J, leaving 13 bases unmatched. CDR3 sequence (DNA): TGTGCCAGCCGAGAAGCCGGACAGGGGGCTGCAAATTCACCCCTCCACTTT. This codes for CASREAGQGAANSPLHF.

The V call is TRBV30, the J call TRBJ2-7; no clear D gene. Germline CDR1 reads GTSNPN; CDR2 reads SVGIG (reference sequence). V lost 0 bases and J 2 bases, leaving 5 bases between the germline ends. This CDR3 spans 12 amino acids. The CDR3: CAWSVNTYEQYF. The CDR3 coding sequence is TGTGCCTGGAGTGTTAACACCTACGAGCAGTACTTC.

This clone showed up just a few times. CDR3 bases: TGCGCCAGCAGCCCTAGGACAGGGAGGGAGCTGTTTTTT. This gives the protein CASSPRTGRELFF. The V call is TRBV10-1, the J call TRBJ2-2, with 8 bases matching TRBD1. Germline V lookup: CDR1 WNHNN, CDR2 SYGVQD (reference sequence). Losses at the gene ends were 6 bases for V and 9 bases for J; bases not matched to a gene: 6. The CDR3 is 13 residues long.